This TCR beta chain was captured in a study of shared clonotypes between healthy human individuals. Study-wide results and limits: Collection of samples was limited to blood; tissue repertoires likely differ. Non-shared clonotypes were found to have lower generation probabilities than the clonotypes that were shared by all four of the sorted-subset donors.

To note about this clone: Its specificity is unknown.

Profiling relied on immunoSEQ multiplex PCR, and the TCRdb table lists in-frame clones only, not all of them. This repertoire shows more than 2,000,000 clones, approximately 95% found once; its top ten account for about 0.41%. The V and J ends lost 5 bases and 2 bases respectively, with 10 bases between them. CDR1 is MNHNY, CDR2 SVGAGI, per germline (reference sequence). This CDR3 region has 14 residues. Donors comprised healthy HIV-negative adults lacking recent acute infections or vaccinations. What was sequenced was naive CD4+ T cells from PBMCs. Subset given: CD45RA+ positively selected. This rearrangement joins TRBV6-6 to TRBJ1-3; no reliable D call. The receptor was isolated from a young man in good health. Some clones in this sample may be carry-over from other donors' samples. The CDR3 coding sequence is TGTGCCAGCAGTCCCTCCTCGGCTGGAAACACCATATATTTT. Amino acids: CASSPSSAGNTIYF.